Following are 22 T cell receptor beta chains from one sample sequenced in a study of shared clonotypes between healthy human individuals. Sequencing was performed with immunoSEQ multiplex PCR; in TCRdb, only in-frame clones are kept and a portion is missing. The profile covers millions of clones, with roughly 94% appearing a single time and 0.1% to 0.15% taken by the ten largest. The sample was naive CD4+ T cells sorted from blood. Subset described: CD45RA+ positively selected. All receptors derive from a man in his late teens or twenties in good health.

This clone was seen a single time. The CDR3 DNA reads TGCGCCAGCAGCTTGGCTCCTAGCGGGGTCGGGGCAGATACGCAGTATTTT. Its translation is CASSLAPSGVGADTQYF. The J gene is TRBJ2-3, the V gene TRBV5-1; 9 bases match TRBD2. The germline gives CDR1 SGHRS, CDR2 YFSETQ. There are 17 residues in the CDR3. V shed 0 bases and J 4 bases; nucleotides not matched to a gene: 9.

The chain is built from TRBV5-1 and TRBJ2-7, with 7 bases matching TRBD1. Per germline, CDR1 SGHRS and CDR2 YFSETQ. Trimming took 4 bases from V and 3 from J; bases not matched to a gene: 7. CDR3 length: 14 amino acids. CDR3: CASSQRAGGYEQYF. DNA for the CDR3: TGCGCCAGCAGCCAAAGGGCAGGGGGCTACGAGCAGTACTTC.

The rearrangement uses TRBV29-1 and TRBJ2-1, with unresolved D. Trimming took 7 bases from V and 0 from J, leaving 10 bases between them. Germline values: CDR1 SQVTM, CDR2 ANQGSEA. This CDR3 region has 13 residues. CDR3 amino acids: CSARLASYNEQFF. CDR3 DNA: TGCAGCGCTCGTCTCGCCTCCTACAATGAGCAGTTCTTC.

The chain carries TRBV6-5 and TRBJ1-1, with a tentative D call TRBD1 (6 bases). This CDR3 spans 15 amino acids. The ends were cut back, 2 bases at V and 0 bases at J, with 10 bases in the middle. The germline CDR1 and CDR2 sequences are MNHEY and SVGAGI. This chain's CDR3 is CASSYGGAMNTEAFF. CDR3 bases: TGTGCCAGCAGTTACGGGGGGGCCATGAACACTGAAGCTTTCTTT.

The CDR3 region is CASKRGLAIDEQYF. DNA of the CDR3: TGTGCCAGCAAAAGGGGACTAGCTATCGACGAGCAGTACTTC. The chain is built from TRBV6-5 and TRBJ2-7; 9 bases are a match to TRBD2. The CDR3 runs 14 residues. Trimming at V came to 7 bases and at J to 5 bases, leaving 9 bases not matched to a gene. Germline CDR1 reads MNHEY; CDR2 reads SVGAGI.

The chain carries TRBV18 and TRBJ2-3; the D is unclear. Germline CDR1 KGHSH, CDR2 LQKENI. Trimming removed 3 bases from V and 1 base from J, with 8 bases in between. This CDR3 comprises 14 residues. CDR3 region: CASSPNYGTDTQYF. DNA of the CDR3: TGTGCCAGCTCACCCAATTACGGCACAGATACGCAGTATTTT.

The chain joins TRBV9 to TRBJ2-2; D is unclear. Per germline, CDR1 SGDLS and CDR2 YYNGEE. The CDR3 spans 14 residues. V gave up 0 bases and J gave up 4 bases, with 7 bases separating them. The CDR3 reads CASSVDWRTGELFF. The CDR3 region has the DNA TGTGCCAGCAGCGTAGATTGGCGCACCGGGGAGCTGTTTTTT.

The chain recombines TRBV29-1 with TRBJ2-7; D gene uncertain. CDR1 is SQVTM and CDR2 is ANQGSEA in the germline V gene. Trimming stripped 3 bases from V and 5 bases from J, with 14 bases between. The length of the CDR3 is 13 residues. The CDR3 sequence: CSVDSGALHEQYF. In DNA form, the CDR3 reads TGCAGCGTTGATTCGGGCGCCCTCCACGAGCAGTACTTC.

The CDR3 reads CAWGTGGNTIYF. The CDR3 DNA reads as TGTGCCTGGGGGACAGGTGGAAACACCATATATTTT. The chain links TRBV30 to TRBJ1-3; 8 bases align to TRBD1. The CDR3 extends over 12 amino acids. V lost 5 bases to trimming and J lost 3 bases; unmatched junction nucleotides: 0. Germline CDR1 is GTSNPN and CDR2 is SVGIG (reference sequence).

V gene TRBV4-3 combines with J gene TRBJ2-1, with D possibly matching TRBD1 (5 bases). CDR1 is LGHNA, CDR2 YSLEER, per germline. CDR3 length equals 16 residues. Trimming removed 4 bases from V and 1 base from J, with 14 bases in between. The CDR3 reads CASSRGASGSYNEQFF. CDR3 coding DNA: TGCGCCAGCAGCCGTGGGGCTAGTGGGTCCTACAATGAGCAGTTCTTC.

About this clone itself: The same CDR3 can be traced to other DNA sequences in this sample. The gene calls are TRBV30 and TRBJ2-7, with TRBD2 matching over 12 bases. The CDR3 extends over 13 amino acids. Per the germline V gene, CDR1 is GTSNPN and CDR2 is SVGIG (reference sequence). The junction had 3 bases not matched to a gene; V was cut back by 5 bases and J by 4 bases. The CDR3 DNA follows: TGTGCCTGGGGACTAGCGGGACTTTACGAGCAGTACTTC. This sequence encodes CAWGLAGLYEQYF.

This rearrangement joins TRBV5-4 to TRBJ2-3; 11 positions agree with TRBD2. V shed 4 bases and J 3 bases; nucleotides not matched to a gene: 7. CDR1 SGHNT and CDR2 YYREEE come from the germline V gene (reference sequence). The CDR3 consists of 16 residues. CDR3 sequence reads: CASSRTSGRRTDTQYF. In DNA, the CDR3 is TGTGCCAGCAGCCGAACTAGCGGGAGAAGGACAGATACGCAGTATTTT.

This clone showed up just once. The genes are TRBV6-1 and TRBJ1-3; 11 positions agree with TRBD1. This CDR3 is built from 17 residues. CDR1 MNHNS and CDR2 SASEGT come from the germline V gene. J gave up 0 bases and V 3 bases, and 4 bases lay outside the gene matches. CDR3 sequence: CASSDGTGGYSGNTIYF. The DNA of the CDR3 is TGTGCCAGCAGTGATGGGACAGGGGGTTACTCTGGAAACACCATATATTTT.

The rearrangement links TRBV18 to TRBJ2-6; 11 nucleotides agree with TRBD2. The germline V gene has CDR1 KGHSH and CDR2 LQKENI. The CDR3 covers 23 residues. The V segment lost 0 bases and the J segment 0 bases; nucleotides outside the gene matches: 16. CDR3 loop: CASSPPNNRLAGTSSSGANVLTF. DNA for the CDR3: TGTGCCAGCTCACCACCCAATAATAGACTAGCGGGAACATCTAGCTCTGGGGCCAACGTCCTGACTTTC.

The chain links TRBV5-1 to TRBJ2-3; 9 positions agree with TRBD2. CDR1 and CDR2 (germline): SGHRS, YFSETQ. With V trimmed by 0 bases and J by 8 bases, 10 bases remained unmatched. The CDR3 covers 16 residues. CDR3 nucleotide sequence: TGCGCCAGCAGCTTGGGGTTAGCGGGGGCGGCCGGTACGCAGTATTTT. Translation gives CASSLGLAGAAGTQYF.

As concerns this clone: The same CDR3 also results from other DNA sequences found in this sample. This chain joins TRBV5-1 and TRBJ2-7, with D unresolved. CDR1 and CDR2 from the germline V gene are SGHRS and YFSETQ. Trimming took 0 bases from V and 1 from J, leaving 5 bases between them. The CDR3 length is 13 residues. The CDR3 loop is CASSLVGSYEQYF. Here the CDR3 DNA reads TGCGCCAGCAGCTTGGTGGGTTCCTACGAGCAGTACTTC.

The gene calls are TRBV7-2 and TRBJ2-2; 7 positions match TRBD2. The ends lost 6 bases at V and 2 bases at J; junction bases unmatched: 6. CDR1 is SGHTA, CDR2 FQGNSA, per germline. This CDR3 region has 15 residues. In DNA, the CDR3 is TGTGCCAGCAGTCGGGGCGGGAGTAACACCGGGGAGCTGTTTTTT. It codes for CASSRGGSNTGELFF.

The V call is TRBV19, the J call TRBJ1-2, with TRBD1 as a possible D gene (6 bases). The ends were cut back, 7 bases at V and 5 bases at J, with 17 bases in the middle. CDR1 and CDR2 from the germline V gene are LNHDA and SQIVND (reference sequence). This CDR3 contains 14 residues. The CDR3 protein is CASTSDSLLYGYTF. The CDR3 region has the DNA TGTGCCAGTACCTCGGACAGCCTACTATATGGCTACACCTTC.

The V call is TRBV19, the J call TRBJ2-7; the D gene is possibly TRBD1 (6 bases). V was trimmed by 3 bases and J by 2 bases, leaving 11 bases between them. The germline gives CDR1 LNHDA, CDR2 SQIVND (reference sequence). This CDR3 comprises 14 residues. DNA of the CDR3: TGTGCCAGTAGTATTACAGGGATACCCTACGAGCAGTACTTC. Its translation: CASSITGIPYEQYF. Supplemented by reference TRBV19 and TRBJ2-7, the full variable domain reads DGGITQSPKYLFRKEGQNVTLSCEQNLNHDAMYWYRQDPGQGLRLIYYSQIVNDFQKGDIAEGYSVSREKKESFPLTVTSAQKNPTAFYLCASSITGIPYEQYFGPGTRLTVT.

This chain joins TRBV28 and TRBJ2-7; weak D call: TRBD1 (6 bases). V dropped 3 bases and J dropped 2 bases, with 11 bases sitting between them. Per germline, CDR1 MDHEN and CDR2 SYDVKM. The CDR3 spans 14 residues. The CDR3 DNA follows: TGTGCCAGCAGTTTCAGTCAGGGGACCTACGAGCAGTACTTC. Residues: CASSFSQGTYEQYF.

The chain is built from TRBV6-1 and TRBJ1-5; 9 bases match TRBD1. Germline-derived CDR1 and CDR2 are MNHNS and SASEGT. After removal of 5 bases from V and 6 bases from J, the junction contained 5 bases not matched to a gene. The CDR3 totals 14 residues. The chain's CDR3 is CASSLMDRGQPQHF. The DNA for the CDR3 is TGTGCCAGCAGTCTAATGGACAGGGGTCAGCCCCAGCATTTT.

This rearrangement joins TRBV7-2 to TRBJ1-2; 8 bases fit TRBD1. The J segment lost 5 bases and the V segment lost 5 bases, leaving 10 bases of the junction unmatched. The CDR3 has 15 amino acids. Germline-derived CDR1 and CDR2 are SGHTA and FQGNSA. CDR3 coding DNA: TGTGCCAGCAGCGCCCCCGGACAGGGAGTGTATGGCTACACCTTC. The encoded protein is CASSAPGQGVYGYTF.